This passage covers 15 T cell receptor beta chains from one sample sequenced in a study of cytotoxic CD8 clonotypes in ibrutinib-treated CLL. Some clones are missing from TCRdb's copy, which holds only in-frame ones; the method was immunoSEQ multiplex PCR. The sample contains 76,000 or so clones, over 65% of which appear only once. Sequencing used PBMCs, obtained after 24 months of ibrutinib treatment. The source of these receptors is a human donor with chronic lymphocytic leukemia.

CDR3 sequence (DNA): TGTGCCAGCTCACCTCAACAGGGATGGGATGAGCAGTTCTTC. It specifies CASSPQQGWDEQFF. The rearrangement links TRBV18 to TRBJ2-1, with a weak D call TRBD1 (6 bases). With 3 bases removed from V and 8 bases from J, the gap between germline ends came to 14 bases. CDR3 length equals 14 residues. Per the germline V gene, CDR1 is KGHSH and CDR2 is LQKENI. Drawing the rest from reference TRBV18 and TRBJ2-1, the complete variable domain is NAGVMQNPRHLVRRRGQEARLRCSPMKGHSHVYWYRQLPEEGLKFMVYLQKENIIDESGMPKERFSAEFPKEGPSILRIQQVVRGDSAAYFCASSPQQGWDEQFFGPGTRLTVL.

The chain carries TRBV6-5 and TRBJ2-1, with 8 bases lining up with TRBD2. The CDR3 loop spans 15 amino acids. Germline loops: CDR1 MNHEY, CDR2 SVGAGI. V was pared by 3 bases and J by 9 bases, with 10 bases of the junction left unmatched. The CDR3 DNA reads as TGTGCCAGCAGTTATACGGGAGGGCCGTGGGGTGAGCAGTTCTTC. Residues: CASSYTGGPWGEQFF.

The chain links TRBV2 to TRBJ2-5; 15 positions agree with TRBD2. V lost 7 bases and J lost 4; bases outside the gene matches: 7. The CDR3 totals 16 residues. The V gene's germline CDR1 is SNHLY and CDR2 FYNNEI. In DNA, the CDR3 is TGTGCCAGCATCCCCTGGACTAGCGGGAGGGTAGAGACCCAGTACTTC. Amino acid sequence: CASIPWTSGRVETQYF.

This chain connects TRBV18 to TRBJ2-7; D is ambiguous. The CDR3 extends over 12 amino acids. CDR1 and CDR2 (germline): KGHSH, LQKENI. The germline V and J ends were trimmed by 4 bases and 5 bases, with 9 bases remaining between them. CDR3 amino acids: CASSLLGDEQYF. For the CDR3, the DNA is TGTGCCAGCTCACTCCTTGGGGACGAGCAGTACTTC.

CDR3 DNA sequence: TGTGCCAGCAGTTTAGCCGTTGCCAGGGTCAACAATGAGCAGTTCTTC. As protein: CASSLAVARVNNEQFF. The chain has TRBV28 and TRBJ2-1, with D possibly matching TRBD1 (5 bases). Germline CDR1 reads MDHEN; CDR2 reads SYDVKM. Trimming cost V 2 bases and J 5 bases, with 16 bases left between them. The CDR3 extends over 16 amino acids.

The chain uses TRBV5-1 and TRBJ2-5, with TRBD1 matching over 8 bases. V shed 5 bases, J shed 5 bases, and the junction held 5 bases outside the gene matches. The CDR3 extends over 13 amino acids. CDR1 is SGHRS, CDR2 YFSETQ, per germline. CDR3 region: CASSQGAPETQYF. The DNA for the CDR3 is TGCGCCAGCAGTCAGGGGGCGCCGGAGACCCAGTACTTC.

The rearrangement links TRBV5-4 to TRBJ2-7; 8 bases map to TRBD2. V shed 2 bases and J 0 bases; nucleotides not matched to a gene: 1. Germline V CDR1 and CDR2: SGHNT, YYREEE (reference sequence). CDR3 length equals 14 residues. The CDR3 protein is CASSLAGASYEQYF. For the CDR3, the DNA is TGTGCCAGCAGCTTAGCGGGAGCCTCCTACGAGCAGTACTTC.

The chain combines TRBV10-3 with TRBJ1-4; the match to TRBD1 covers 7 bases. The J segment lost 4 bases and the V segment lost 4 bases, leaving 6 bases of the junction unmatched. Germline V gene lookup returns CDR1 ENHRY and CDR2 SYGVKD. This CDR3 spans 15 amino acids. In DNA, the CDR3 is TGTGCCATCAGTGGGTCGCAGGGGGGTAATGAAAAACTGTTTTTT. It specifies CAISGSQGGNEKLFF.

The rearrangement uses TRBV9 and TRBJ2-5; 7 nucleotides agree with TRBD2. The CDR3 runs to 15 residues. The V segment lost 0 bases and the J segment 5 bases; nucleotides outside the gene matches: 7. Germline-derived CDR1 and CDR2 are SGDLS and YYNGEE. CDR3: CASSVVASGGETQYF. The DNA for the CDR3 is TGTGCCAGCAGCGTAGTCGCTAGCGGAGGGGAGACCCAGTACTTC. Full variable domain (outside the CDR3, taken from reference TRBV9 and TRBJ2-5): DSGVTQTPKHLITATGQRVTLRCSPRSGDLSVYWYQQSLDQGLQFLIQYYNGEERAKGNILERFSAQQFPDLHSELNLSSLELGDSALYFCASSVVASGGETQYFGPGTRLLVL.

The V and J genes are TRBV29-1 and TRBJ2-3, with 9 bases identical to TRBD1. The V gene end was trimmed by 3 bases and the J gene end by 4 bases; junction bases not matched to a gene: 8. In germline, CDR1 is SQVTM, CDR2 ANQGSEA. The CDR3 length is 15 residues. Written as DNA, the CDR3 is TGCAGCGTTGACTTATTGGGACAGGGCCCAGATACGCAGTATTTT. Its protein product is CSVDLLGQGPDTQYF.

This chain connects TRBV27 to TRBJ2-7, with 8 bases that match TRBD1. The V gene's germline CDR1 is MNHEY and CDR2 SMNVEV (reference sequence). The V segment lost 2 bases and the J segment 2 bases; nucleotides outside the gene matches: 2. The CDR3 extends over 14 amino acids. The CDR3 bases are TGTGCCAGCAGTTTAGGGACAGGTCCCTACGAGCAGTACTTC. As protein: CASSLGTGPYEQYF.

Within the sample, this clone is large. The chain combines TRBV5-4 with TRBJ2-1, with 8 bases identical to TRBD2. CDR1 is SGHNT and CDR2 is YYREEE in the germline V gene (reference sequence). This CDR3 comprises 16 residues. V dropped 3 bases and J dropped 2; count of bases not matched to a gene: 7. The CDR3 sequence: CASSSTSAQTYNEQFF. The CDR3 region has the DNA TGTGCCAGCAGCTCGACTAGCGCGCAGACCTACAATGAGCAGTTCTTC. Looking up the rest from reference TRBV5-4 and TRBJ2-1 gives the full variable domain: ETGVTQSPTHLIKTRGQQVTLRCSSQSGHNTVSWYQQALGQGPQFIFQYYREEENGRGNFPPRFSGLQFPNYSSELNVNALELDDSALYLCASSSTSAQTYNEQFFGPGTRLTVL.

The CDR3 loop is CAWSGKGTGSSYEQYF. The CDR3, as DNA: TGTGCCTGGAGTGGTAAAGGGACAGGGAGCTCCTACGAGCAGTACTTC. The J gene is TRBJ2-7, the V gene TRBV30; 9 bases are shared with TRBD1. The V gene's germline CDR1 is GTSNPN and CDR2 SVGIG (reference sequence). This CDR3 is 16 amino acids long. The V gene end was trimmed by 1 base and the J gene end by 0 bases; junction bases not matched to a gene: 7.

The V and J genes are TRBV18 and TRBJ1-2; the D gene is possibly TRBD1 (6 bases). Germline V gives CDR1 KGHSH, CDR2 LQKENI. The CDR3 sequence is 13 residues long. The V end was cut by 6 bases, the J end by 7 bases, with 15 bases between. CDR3 nucleotides: TGTGCCAGCTCGGCGTCAGGGGTAGGTGGCTACACCTTC. Its translation is CASSASGVGGYTF.

V is TRBV10-1 and J is TRBJ2-5; weak D call: TRBD1 (5 bases). Between the trimmed V and J ends, which lost 3 bases and 1 base, there was a span of 9 bases. CDR1 and CDR2 (germline): WNHNN, SYGVQD (reference sequence). The CDR3 covers 14 residues. This CDR3 is CASSDRQGQETQYF. The DNA of the CDR3 is TGCGCCAGCAGTGATCGGCAGGGCCAAGAGACCCAGTACTTC.